This T cell receptor beta chain is from a study of STAT5B mutations in CD4+ large granular lymphocyte leukemia. The study's findings and limits: No patients shared main leukemic clonotypes, though around 27% appeared at low frequency elsewhere. 8/27 top patient clones versus 2/35 control clones were TRBV06-family.

On this clone itself: The antigen is undetermined.

The CDR3 contains 14 residues. Per the germline V gene, CDR1 is ENHRY and CDR2 is SYGVKD. Deletions cut 6 bases from V and 2 bases from J, with 12 bases between. The survey-level immunoSEQ assay was used. Generated by immunoSEQ multiplex PCR, the TCRdb table keeps only in-frame clones and is missing some. The sample lists around 34,000 clones; about 82% were seen once. Controls came from buffy coats of healthy blood donors. Sample: CD4+ T cells from blood buffy coats. The chain has TRBV10-3 and TRBJ2-3; tentative D call: TRBD1 (6 bases). This sequence was found in a human donor in good health. The CDR3 bases are TGTGCCATCAGGGGGGCGGATAACACAGATACGCAGTATTTT. Amino acids: CAIRGADNTDTQYF.